Below are 28 T cell receptor beta chains sequenced from a single sample in a study of OX40 agonist ivuxolimab in advanced cancers. The library was prepared using the immunoSEQ multiplex PCR assay. The immuneACCESS repertoire file appears here via TCRdb, limited to in-frame rearrangements. These files lack a portion of the clones; in checked studies, under half of the deficit traces to unresolved V genes, and the cause of the others is not known. This sample holds fewer than 95,000 clones; around 90% were observed only once. The ten largest clones represent about 7.7% of the sample. Sample: CD4+ or CD8+ T cells sorted from blood, taken in a trial of the OX40 agonist ivuxolimab. These receptors all come from an adult with an advanced solid tumor such as melanoma, head and neck, liver or kidney cancer.

J is TRBJ2-5 and V is TRBV19; possibly TRBD1 or TRBD2 for D (5 bases each). Germline V lookup: CDR1 LNHDA, CDR2 SQIVND (reference sequence). V lost 5 bases and J 0 bases, leaving 10 bases between the germline ends. The CDR3 runs to 14 residues. CDR3 in DNA: TGTGCCAGTAGTGGGGGTTTGTACCAAGAGACCCAGTACTTC. Translated, it gives CASSGGLYQETQYF.

This clone was seen a single time. The chain uses TRBV4-1 and TRBJ1-5, with 8 bases matching TRBD1. The germline CDR1 and CDR2 sequences are MGHRA and YSYEKL. V was pared by 0 bases and J by 0 bases, with 10 bases of the junction left unmatched. The CDR3 sequence is 19 residues long. The CDR3 nucleotides are TGCGCCAGCAGCCAAGAACGCAGGACAGGGCAATATAGCAATCAGCCCCAGCATTTT. This sequence encodes CASSQERRTGQYSNQPQHF.

The CDR3 DNA is TGTGCCAGCAGTTTTGGGGGCAGTGGGTGGTCACCCCTCCACTTT. It encodes CASSFGGSGWSPLHF. This chain connects TRBV28 to TRBJ1-6; D is possibly TRBD1 (6 bases). The CDR3 length is 15 residues. V lost 3 bases and J lost 10, with 16 bases in between. Germline V gives CDR1 MDHEN, CDR2 SYDVKM.

The chain uses TRBV9 and TRBJ1-3; unclear D gene. CDR3 length equals 15 residues. Trimming took off 0 bases at V and 0 bases at J, with 7 bases between the two ends. Germline V gene sequence: CDR1 SGDLS, CDR2 YYNGEE. CDR3 residues: CASSVETASGNTIYF. The CDR3 coding sequence is TGTGCCAGCAGCGTAGAAACAGCCTCTGGAAACACCATATATTTT.

This clone was seen a few times. The rearrangement links TRBV6-5 to TRBJ1-2; 10 bases fit TRBD1. Looked up from germline, CDR1 is MNHEY and CDR2 is SVGAGI. CDR3 length equals 13 residues. Unmatched junction bases numbered 6, after V lost 8 bases and J lost 6 bases. The CDR3 loop reads CASGTGVFNGYTF. The CDR3 DNA reads as TGTGCCAGCGGGACAGGGGTATTTAATGGCTACACCTTC.

V gene TRBV19 combines with J gene TRBJ2-7, with a tentative D call TRBD2 (6 bases). Trimming took 0 bases from V and 3 from J, leaving 9 bases between them. The CDR3 sequence is 14 residues long. Germline V CDR1 and CDR2: LNHDA, SQIVND (reference sequence). CDR3 DNA: TGTGCCAGTAGTATAGATCCTAGCGACTACGAGCAGTACTTC. This encodes CASSIDPSDYEQYF.

The J gene is TRBJ2-5, the V gene TRBV11-2; D not certain. The CDR3 covers 15 residues. The V and J ends lost 0 bases and 5 bases respectively, with 13 bases between them. Germline assignment: CDR1 SGHAT and CDR2 FQNNGV. The CDR3: CASSLDRTLRETQYF. CDR3 in DNA: TGTGCCAGCAGCTTAGACCGAACCCTGCGGGAGACCCAGTACTTC.

In this sample, this clone turned up once. CDR3 sequence reads: CASSAIGAIWARDEGEQFF. The CDR3 bases are TGTGCCAGCAGCGCAATAGGTGCGATCTGGGCTCGGGATGAGGGTGAGCAGTTCTTC. The chain combines TRBV7-9 with TRBJ2-1; possibly TRBD2 for D (5 bases). Germline CDR1 reads SEHNR; CDR2 reads FQNEAQ (reference sequence). The V end lost 5 bases, the J end lost 9 bases, and 32 bases lay between the germline ends. CDR3 length equals 19 residues.

The chain uses TRBV19 and TRBJ1-1; 10 bases fit TRBD1. Germline trimming cut 5 bases from V and 0 bases from J; bases unmatched to any gene: 9. The CDR3 loop spans 17 amino acids. Germline V gene data show CDR1 as LNHDA and CDR2 as SQIVND (reference sequence). The CDR3 DNA follows: TGTGCCAGTAGTCGGTTCCGGGACAGGGGTGTGAACACTGAAGCTTTCTTT. Translated: CASSRFRDRGVNTEAFF.

The chain carries TRBV5-1 and TRBJ2-3; D call uncertain. This CDR3 is 14 amino acids long. Per the germline V gene, CDR1 is SGHRS and CDR2 is YFSETQ. The V gene lost 0 bases and the J gene lost 2 bases, with 7 bases spanning the gap. CDR3 coding DNA: TGCGCCAGCAGCTTGGGAGGAGTCACAGATACGCAGTATTTT. It specifies CASSLGGVTDTQYF.

This chain joins TRBV6-6 and TRBJ2-1; a possible D gene is TRBD1 (6 bases). The CDR3 extends over 14 amino acids. Trimming left V 2 bases short and J 12 bases short, with 17 bases between. From germline, CDR1 is MNHNY and CDR2 SVGAGI (reference sequence). Written as DNA, the CDR3 is TGTGCCAGCAGTTACGTTGCAGGGGCAGATCGGCAGTTCTTC. Its protein product is CASSYVAGADRQFF.

This clone showed up just once. The chain has TRBV18 and TRBJ2-7, with TRBD1 as a possible D gene (6 bases). Deletions cut 3 bases from V and 5 bases from J, with 20 bases between. The germline V gene has CDR1 KGHSH and CDR2 LQKENI. The CDR3 is made up of 16 amino acids. CDR3 coding DNA: TGTGCCAGCTCACCGACATCCACAGGGATTAGGAACGAGCAGTACTTC. Its protein is CASSPTSTGIRNEQYF. Complete variable domain (other parts from reference TRBV18 and TRBJ2-7): NAGVMQNPRHLVRRRGQEARLRCSPMKGHSHVYWYRQLPEEGLKFMVYLQKENIIDESGMPKERFSAEFPKEGPSILRIQQVVRGDSAAYFCASSPTSTGIRNEQYFGPGTRLTVT.

The J gene is TRBJ2-7, the V gene TRBV18; 12 positions match TRBD2. With 4 bases clipped from V and 4 bases from J, the junction kept 14 bases outside the gene matches. There are 18 residues in the CDR3. The germline V gene encodes CDR1 KGHSH and CDR2 LQKENI. The CDR3 reads CASSRSRLAGEVRYEQYF. Written as DNA, the CDR3 is TGTGCCAGCTCACGGTCTCGACTAGCGGGAGAAGTAAGGTACGAGCAGTACTTC.

The chain combines TRBV14 with TRBJ2-5; D may match TRBD1 or TRBD2 (5 bases each). The germline V and J ends were trimmed by 0 bases and 14 bases, with 16 bases remaining between them. CDR3 size: 13 residues. Germline V lookup: CDR1 SGHDN, CDR2 FVKESK. CDR3 DNA sequence: TGTGCCAGCAGCCAAGACGGCTACGGGACCCTATACTTC. It specifies CASSQDGYGTLYF.

The chain uses TRBV2 and TRBJ2-7; possibly TRBD1 for D (5 bases). CDR1 SNHLY and CDR2 FYNNEI come from the germline V gene. The CDR3 has 15 residues. Trimming cost V 7 bases and J 2 bases, with 18 bases left between them. The CDR3 spells CASKPTEPITYEQYF. The CDR3 DNA reads TGTGCCAGCAAACCGACAGAACCGATCACCTACGAGCAGTACTTC.

Only one count was recorded for this clone. V gene TRBV10-2 combines with J gene TRBJ2-1; 10 positions match TRBD2. Trimming removed 6 bases from V and 4 bases from J; junction bases left unmatched: 3. Germline-derived CDR1 and CDR2 are WSHSY and SAAADI. The length of the CDR3 is 14 residues. The CDR3 region is CASRALAGYNEQFF. The DNA of the CDR3 is TGCGCCAGCAGGGCACTAGCGGGATACAATGAGCAGTTCTTC.

The rearrangement links TRBV11-3 to TRBJ2-7; possibly TRBD1 for D (6 bases). V was trimmed by 2 bases and J by 2 bases, leaving 10 bases between them. The CDR3 contains 14 residues. Germline lookup yields CDR1 SGHNT and CDR2 YENEEA. This CDR3 is CASSLSRGTYEQYF. CDR3 coding DNA: TGTGCCAGCAGCTTATCAAGGGGGACCTACGAGCAGTACTTC.

The chain couples TRBV7-9 to TRBJ2-7; D gene uncertain. V was trimmed by 1 base and J by 3 bases, leaving 4 bases between them. The germline V gene encodes CDR1 SEHNR and CDR2 FQNEAQ (reference sequence). The CDR3 length is 12 residues. The chain's CDR3 is CASSLGYYEQYF. CDR3 bases: TGTGCCAGCAGCTTAGGTTACTACGAGCAGTACTTC.

V gene TRBV29-1 combines with J gene TRBJ2-1, with 9 bases matching TRBD2. Unmatched junction bases numbered 10, after V lost 6 bases and J lost 7 bases. Per the germline V gene, CDR1 is SQVTM and CDR2 is ANQGSEA. The CDR3 is made up of 14 amino acids. CDR3 DNA: TGCAGCGTCAAGACCGGGACTAGCAGGAATGAGCAGTTCTTC. Translating it yields CSVKTGTSRNEQFF.

This sequence joins TRBV11-3 and TRBJ2-5; TRBD1 is a possible D gene (6 bases). The J call is in doubt because the DNA end fits TRBJ2-7 better. Germline CDR1 is SGHNT and CDR2 is YENEEA. The CDR3 is made up of 12 amino acids. CDR3 loop: CASSPGVYEQYF. In DNA, the CDR3 is TGTGCCAGCAGCCCAGGGGTCTACGAGCAGTACTTC.

The J gene is TRBJ2-7, the V gene TRBV28, with TRBD1 identical over 7 bases. The junction had 8 bases not matched to a gene; V was cut back by 7 bases and J by 5 bases. CDR3 length equals 13 residues. Germline CDR1 and CDR2: MDHEN and SYDVKM. The DNA for the CDR3 is TGTGCCAGCAAACCACAGGGGATACACGAGCAGTACTTC. Protein sequence: CASKPQGIHEQYF.

This chain links TRBV4-1 with TRBJ2-1; 9 nucleotides agree with TRBD2. The CDR3 length is 15 residues. J was trimmed by 4 bases and V by 3 bases; bases with no gene match: 4. In germline, CDR1 is MGHRA, CDR2 YSYEKL. In DNA, the CDR3 is TGCGCCAGCAGCCAGGAACTAGCGGGTTACAATGAGCAGTTCTTC. Its translation: CASSQELAGYNEQFF.

The chain employs TRBV6-6 and TRBJ1-1; tentatively, D is TRBD1 (5 bases). V was clipped by 4 bases and J by 4 bases, with 10 bases between them. Looked up from germline, CDR1 is MNHNY and CDR2 is SVGAGI (reference sequence). The CDR3 covers 13 residues. The CDR3 DNA reads as TGTGCCAGCAGTTTAGGGGTTGGCACTGAAGCTTTCTTT. Amino acid sequence: CASSLGVGTEAFF.

This rearrangement joins TRBV27 to TRBJ1-1; unclear D gene. This CDR3 has 11 amino acids. V lost 8 bases and J lost 7, with 11 bases in between. In germline, CDR1 is MNHEY, CDR2 SMNVEV (reference sequence). As DNA, the CDR3 is TGTGCCAGCGGCTGGATCGGTGAAGCTTTCTTT. Protein sequence: CASGWIGEAFF.

As DNA, the CDR3 is TGTGCCAGCAGTCGAGACAGTTATGGGGCCAACGTCCTGACTTTC. Its protein product is CASSRDSYGANVLTF. The genes are TRBV6-1 and TRBJ2-6, with a possible D match to TRBD1 (5 bases). The CDR3 is 15 amino acids. Trimming took off 5 bases at V and 3 bases at J, with 11 bases between the two ends. Looked up from germline, CDR1 is MNHNS and CDR2 is SASEGT.

J is TRBJ1-1 and V is TRBV30; D is unclear. The CDR3 consists of 11 residues. Germline V lookup: CDR1 GTSNPN, CDR2 SVGIG (reference sequence). V lost 0 bases to trimming and J lost 7 bases, with 6 bases between them. CDR3 protein: CAWSVAFEAFF. CDR3 DNA: TGTGCCTGGAGTGTAGCGTTTGAAGCTTTCTTT.

The V call is TRBV6-1, the J call TRBJ2-7, with TRBD2 as a possible D gene (6 bases). This CDR3 spans 15 amino acids. V shed 3 bases and J shed 2 bases, with 14 bases lying between them. Germline assignment: CDR1 MNHNS and CDR2 SASEGT. The CDR3 loop is CASSDNGGLAYEQYF. Here the CDR3 DNA reads TGTGCCAGCAGTGATAACGGGGGTTTAGCCTACGAGCAGTACTTC.

This sequence joins TRBV15 and TRBJ2-5; 12 positions agree with TRBD2. V was pared by 1 base and J by 4 bases, with 7 bases of the junction left unmatched. Germline-derived CDR1 and CDR2 are LNHNV and YYDKDF (reference sequence). The CDR3 is made up of 17 amino acids. CDR3 loop: CATSRARLAGVPETQYF. The CDR3 coding sequence is TGTGCCACCAGCAGAGCTCGACTAGCGGGAGTCCCAGAGACCCAGTACTTC.